This T cell receptor (beta chain) comes out of a study of long-term antiretroviral therapy in people with HIV. The study, taken as a whole, reports: Data on ART adherence, viral resistance or therapy changes were unavailable. All blood samples came from the years 2004 to 2017, possibly under older ART regimens. Dominant in the repertoire at all time points were clones expanded before ART.

This clone was recorded a few times. The target antigen is unknown. A minimum of one pre-ART and two post-ART PBMC samples existed for each donor. Researchers report immunoSEQ v3.0 was run at survey level. The protocol was immunoSEQ multiplex PCR, while the TCRdb copy is restricted to in-frame clones and leaves out a portion. The sample holds tens of thousands of clones; around 83% are singletons and the top ten take 4.5% to 7%. Germline V gene data show CDR1 as MNHNS and CDR2 as SASEGT. The CDR3 contains 14 residues. Trimming cost V 4 bases and J 9 bases; bases outside gene matches: 4. The chain uses TRBV6-1 and TRBJ1-6, with 9 bases aligning to TRBD1. The sample consisted of unsorted PBMCs, taken 0.2 years after starting antiretroviral therapy. The sequence was obtained from a woman aged 25 to 39 with HIV. This CDR3 is CASSGTGVGSPLHF. Here the CDR3 DNA reads TGTGCCAGCAGTGGGACAGGGGTGGGTTCACCCCTCCACTTT.